The present T cell receptor (beta chain) was sequenced within a study of CD8+ T cells in alopecia areata. Findings and caveats of the study: Scalp sequencing captures resident alphabeta T cells of normal skin too. Amid tofacitinib therapy, many expanded lesional clones stayed present in scalp and blood.

Sample treatment: oral pan-JAK inhibitor, 5-10 mg twice daily. Alopecia areata patients provided lesional scalp punch biopsies and peripheral blood, both collected for the study. The V gene end was trimmed by 5 bases and the J gene end by 13 bases; junction bases not matched to a gene: 7. The CDR3 runs to 13 residues. Germline V gives CDR1 SGHAT, CDR2 FQNNGV. In the case of this clone: Its antigen is undetermined.

RNA extraction was followed by reverse transcription into cDNA, which acted as the sequencing template. Profiling relied on immunoSEQ multiplex PCR, and the TCRdb table lists in-frame clones only, not all of them. The table has about 210,000 clones, 50% to 75% seen once; the top ten hold around 4%. The source was CD4+ T cells sorted from blood, collected at week 4, from a patient treated with tofacitinib. V gene TRBV11-2 combines with J gene TRBJ2-5; TRBD2 matches 13 bases. This clonotype originated in a human donor with alopecia areata. CDR3 region: CASSEGLAGRVYF. CDR3 in DNA: TGTGCCAGCAGCGAGGGACTAGCGGGGAGGGTGTACTTC.